The T cell receptor beta chain under discussion was sequenced for a study of human T cells and chemical hapten exposure (dated by TCRdb to the early 2020s). A note on the overall study: For sensitization, 2% DPC in acetone was applied to a roughly 2 cm by roughly 2 cm area of upper inner arm skin. The mostly female patient cohort included alopecia areata with under or over 50% scalp involvement, alopecia totalis and alopecia universalis. Patch testing on the upper back used Finn chambers containing 0.01% DPC, with scoring done after 6 days according to International Contact Dermatitis Research Group standards. Blood samples were taken from patients before sensitization (week 0) and at 2, 6 and about 24 weeks after DPC sensitization. This study followed changes in the peripheral blood TCR repertoire in vivo during primary and secondary sensitization of alopecia patients to the hapten diphenylcyclopropenone (DPC). Throughout the study period of 20 to 30 weeks, patients also received therapeutic DPC doses to the scalp every week. Libraries were pooled for sequencing, and variation in per-sample TCR yields was attributed mainly to small differences in library volumes within the pool. Blood for TCR sequencing was provided by twenty-nine alopecia patients at one to four time points (pre-sensitization, 2, 6 and 24 weeks).

Broader findings and caveats from the paper: Patch test score correlated positively with the number of PT1 expanded TCRs, reaching significance at thresholds 8, 16 and 32 but not at 4. Repeated subsampling changed both the strength of the expansion versus patch-test correlation and the threshold at which the correlation became significant. DPC sensitization did not change how many TCRs were above 1 in 1000 frequency, and no evidence was found of alterations in global repertoire structure. Significantly more large CDR3 similarity clusters were formed by expanded TCRs than by pre-sensitization or healthy control sets, consistent with antigen-driven responses. Because every patient had alopecia, a presumed autoimmune disease, the patients' immune response might differ from that of healthy individuals.

Receptor amplification or capture employed RACE. The instrument was a NextSeq 500. During library preparation, unique molecular identifiers were attached to individual cDNA molecules so that TCRs could be counted quantitatively and reproducibly. Both TCR alpha and TCR beta chains were sequenced from each blood RNA sample. For the original study's pipeline: A median of around 100,000 TCRs per sample was observed, with a range of roughly 23,224 to 700,000. V, J and CDR3 annotation of the TCR reads was performed with the Decombinator software suite. To make PS versus PT1 abundance plots, every sample was subsampled to the same number of TCRs (28,000). TCRs were defined as expanded if absent before sensitization and observed at least eight times at the 2-week time point. TCRdb reprocessing: public reads trimmed at Q25 with fastp, clones called with MiXCR, in-frame beta chains kept. For every CDR3 protein sequence, its rows merge into one entry that carries the most common genes and DNA. The V and J calls here are based on TCRdb, not the publication. For this sample there are around 330,000 distinct CDR3 sequences; 4.5% to 5.5% appear just once. The ten largest clones represent over 6.5% of the sample.

The sample holds a few counts of this clonotype. Its antigen is currently not known. One base away there is no much larger clone; base qualities are not given. The CDR3 has 15 amino acids, counting the end cysteine and phenylalanine. Of all the DNA, just the CDR3 is kept, 45 bases in frame from base 1. Relative to germline, V is 6 bases shorter and J is 0 bases shorter, with 14 bases between their ends. The germline V gene (reference sequence) specifies LNHDA as CDR1 and SQIVND as CDR2. Reading the label with the study, this specimen's time point is: pre-sensitization, week 0. The treatment or condition label, as the study defines it: therapeutic diphenylcyclopropenone sensitization with weekly scalp DPC. At each patch-test visit, blood was drawn before the patch test was applied. Eligible patients were aged 18 to 70, diagnosed with alopecia, deemed suitable for DPC therapy, and excluded if pregnant. Total RNA was extracted from unfractionated whole blood that had been collected in Tempus Blood RNA tubes.

The sample was whole blood, taken in connection with sensitization to the hapten diphenylcyclopropenone (DPC). This clonotype originated in a woman in her late teens or twenties with alopecia areata. Some clones in this sample may be carry-over from other donors' samples. Rearrangement joined TRBV19 to TRBJ1-2; perhaps TRBD1 is the D gene, with 5 bases matching. The CDR3: CASRRGSKSNYGYTF. The nucleotide sequence is TGTGCCAGTAGGAGGGGCAGCAAATCTAACTATGGCTACACCTTC.